What follows is one T cell receptor (beta chain) and its context. Antigen unknown. Original data processing: With immunoSEQ giving junction-only sequences and no quality scores, filtering differed. Assay: immunoSEQ multiplex PCR; the TCRdb copy retains only in-frame clones and omits some. That table gives V, J and clone size, and the DNA gave D and trimming. The sample yields more than 1.2 million clones, just under 99% seen once. This specimen comes from a study of shared clonotypes between healthy human individuals. The wider study: Each donor's CD8 memory used one plate, CD8 naive two, each CD4 subset three. Whole-study findings and limits: Richness estimates generally favored naive over memory subsets. Generation probability values for non-shared clonotypes were lower than those for clonotypes shared by all four donors.

With 0 bases removed from V and 6 bases from J, the gap between germline ends came to 6 bases. This CDR3 has 13 residues. Germline CDR1 is SGDLS and CDR2 is YYNGEE. The specimen sequenced was naive CD4+ T cells sorted from blood. The subset here: CD45RA+ positively selected. The chain links TRBV9 to TRBJ2-2; no reliable D call. The receptor's source is a man aged 25 to 40 in good health. The CDR3 spells CASSVAPAGELFF. For the CDR3, the DNA is TGTGCCAGCAGCGTAGCCCCGGCCGGGGAGCTGTTTTTT.